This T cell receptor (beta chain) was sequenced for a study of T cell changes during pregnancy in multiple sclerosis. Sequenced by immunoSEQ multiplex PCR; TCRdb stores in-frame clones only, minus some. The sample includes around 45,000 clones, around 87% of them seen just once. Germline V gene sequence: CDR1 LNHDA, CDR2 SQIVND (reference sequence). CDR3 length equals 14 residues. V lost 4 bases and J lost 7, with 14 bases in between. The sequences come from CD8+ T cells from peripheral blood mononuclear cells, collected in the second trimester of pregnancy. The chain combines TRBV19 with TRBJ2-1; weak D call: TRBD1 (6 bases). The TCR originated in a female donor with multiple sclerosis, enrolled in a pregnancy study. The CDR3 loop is CASSSTDSRNEQFF. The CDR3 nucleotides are TGTGCCAGTAGTAGCACGGACAGCCGAAATGAGCAGTTCTTC. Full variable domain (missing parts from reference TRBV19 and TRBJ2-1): DGGITQSPKYLFRKEGQNVTLSCEQNLNHDAMYWYRQDPGQGLRLIYYSQIVNDFQKGDIAEGYSVSREKKESFPLTVTSAQKNPTAFYLCASSSTDSRNEQFFGPGTRLTVL.